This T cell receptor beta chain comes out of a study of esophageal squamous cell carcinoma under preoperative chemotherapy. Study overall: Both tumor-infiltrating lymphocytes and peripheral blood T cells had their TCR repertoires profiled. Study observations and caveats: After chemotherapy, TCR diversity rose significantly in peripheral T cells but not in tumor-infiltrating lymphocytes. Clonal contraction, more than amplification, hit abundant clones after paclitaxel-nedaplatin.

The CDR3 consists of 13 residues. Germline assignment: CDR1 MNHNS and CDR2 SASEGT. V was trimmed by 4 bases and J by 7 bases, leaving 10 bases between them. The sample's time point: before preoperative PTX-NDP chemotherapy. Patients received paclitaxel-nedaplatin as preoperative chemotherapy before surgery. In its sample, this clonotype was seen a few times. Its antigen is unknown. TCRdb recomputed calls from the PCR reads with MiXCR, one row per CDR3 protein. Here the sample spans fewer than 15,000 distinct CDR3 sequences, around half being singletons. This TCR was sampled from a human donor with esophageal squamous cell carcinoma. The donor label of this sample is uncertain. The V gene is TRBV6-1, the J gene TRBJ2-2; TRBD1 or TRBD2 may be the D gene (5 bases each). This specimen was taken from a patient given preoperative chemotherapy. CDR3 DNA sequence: TGTGCCAGCAGTGTCTGGGACGACGGGGAGCTGTTTTTT. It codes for CASSVWDDGELFF.